The 25 T cell receptor beta chains listed next were all sequenced from one sample in a study of CD8 T cells in Susac syndrome. Random hexamers were used to reverse transcribe roughly 0.45 to 1 ug of RNA. TCRdb ran MiXCR on the immunoSEQ multiplex PCR reads and lists one entry per CDR3 protein. The profile shows roughly 330,000 distinct CDR3 sequences, 90% to 95% of them singletons. Sequenced sample: CD4+ T cells from PBMCs. The source of these receptors is a human donor with multiple sclerosis.

This clonotype has only one observation. V gene TRBV29-1 combines with J gene TRBJ2-3; no reliable D call. V lost 3 bases and J lost 4, with 11 bases in between. CDR1 is SQVTM, CDR2 ANQGSEA, per germline. The CDR3 loop spans 13 amino acids. CDR3 in DNA: TGCAGCGTTGAGGGTCCAGCGCCAGATACGCAGTATTTT. Amino acids: CSVEGPAPDTQYF.

The chain is built from TRBV29-1 and TRBJ1-3, with TRBD1 matching over 11 bases. The CDR3 spans 14 residues. The germline V gene encodes CDR1 SQVTM and CDR2 ANQGSEA. V gave up 5 bases and J gave up 8 bases; unmatched junction bases: 8. The CDR3 sequence is CSVQGQGARDTIYF. The CDR3 coding sequence is TGCAGCGTTCAAGGACAGGGGGCCCGGGACACCATATATTTT.

The chain recombines TRBV20-1 with TRBJ1-6; tentatively, D is TRBD1 (5 bases). Germline loops: CDR1 DFQATT, CDR2 SNEGSKA (reference sequence). V was pared by 0 bases and J by 7 bases, with 13 bases between. The CDR3 has 15 residues. Here the CDR3 reads CSARDYGGGNSPLHF. The CDR3 region has the DNA TGCAGTGCTAGAGATTACGGGGGGGGGAATTCACCCCTCCACTTT.

This rearrangement joins TRBV2 to TRBJ1-2; D gene unclear. Germline V gives CDR1 SNHLY, CDR2 FYNNEI. The CDR3 contains 14 residues. With 3 bases removed from V and 5 bases from J, the gap between germline ends came to 13 bases. The CDR3 DNA is TGTGCCAGCAGTGAGCACGGGAAATTTTATGGCTACACCTTC. Its protein is CASSEHGKFYGYTF.

The chain employs TRBV7-2 and TRBJ2-4, with TRBD1 matching over 10 bases. The CDR3 spans 18 residues. Trimming cost V 0 bases and J 9 bases; bases outside gene matches: 14. The germline gives CDR1 SGHTA, CDR2 FQGNSA. The CDR3 DNA reads TGTGCCAGCAGCTTAGCCTATAGGACAACCGGGACAGGGGCCATTCAGTACTTC. Residues: CASSLAYRTTGTGAIQYF.

This rearrangement joins TRBV6-5 to TRBJ1-3; 7 bases are shared with TRBD1. The CDR3 is 19 amino acids. From germline, CDR1 is MNHEY and CDR2 SVGAGI. The trim removed 2 bases at V and 0 bases at J, leaving 13 bases unmatched. CDR3 nucleotide sequence: TGTGCCAGCAGTTACGGGAACGGGACAGCCTTTTACTCTGGAAACACCATATATTTT. This translates into CASSYGNGTAFYSGNTIYF.

The chain uses TRBV14 and TRBJ1-2; no definite D call. The V end was cut by 4 bases, the J end by 2 bases, with 8 bases between. CDR1 and CDR2 from the germline V gene are SGHDN and FVKESK. The CDR3 has 13 amino acids. The CDR3 reads CASSPALNYGYTF. CDR3 in DNA: TGTGCCAGCAGCCCCGCCCTCAACTATGGCTACACCTTC.

This chain uses TRBV7-2 with TRBJ1-2, with TRBD1 as a possible D gene (5 bases). Germline-derived CDR1 and CDR2 are SGHTA and FQGNSA. V was shortened by 0 bases and J by 6 bases, with 8 bases between the two germline ends. The CDR3 runs 13 residues. DNA of the CDR3: TGTGCCAGCAGCTTAGCAGGGGTAGATGGCTACACCTTC. Translation: CASSLAGVDGYTF. The full variable domain, rest sourced from reference TRBV7-2 and TRBJ1-2, is GAGVSQSPSNKVTEKGKDVELRCDPISGHTALYWYRQSLGQGLEFLIYFQGNSAPDKSGLPSDRFSAERTGGSVSTLTIQRTQQEDSAVYLCASSLAGVDGYTFGSGTRLTVV.

This chain uses TRBV19 with TRBJ2-7; D is perhaps TRBD2 (6 bases). V shed 4 bases and J shed 3 bases, with 25 bases lying between them. CDR3 size: 18 residues. The germline V gene encodes CDR1 LNHDA and CDR2 SQIVND (reference sequence). CDR3 in DNA: TGTGCCAGTAGTACCGGGAGAGGATCAGTTATTTCGAACTACGAGCAGTACTTC. Its translation: CASSTGRGSVISNYEQYF.

The V and J genes are TRBV7-8 and TRBJ1-2, with D hard to call. The V gene's germline CDR1 is SGHVS and CDR2 FQNEAQ. V lost 5 bases, J lost 7 bases, and 11 bases lay in between. This CDR3 region has 12 residues. CDR3 sequence: CASSPPWGGYTF. The CDR3 nucleotides read TGTGCCAGCAGCCCTCCCTGGGGTGGCTACACCTTC.

This sequence joins TRBV7-6 and TRBJ2-7, with TRBD2 identical over 9 bases. Germline V lookup: CDR1 SGHVS, CDR2 FNYEAQ. The CDR3 is 14 residues long. After removal of 3 bases from V and 7 bases from J, the junction contained 7 bases not matched to a gene. The CDR3 region is CASSFSGRFGEQYF. The CDR3 DNA follows: TGTGCCAGCAGCTTCAGCGGGAGGTTCGGGGAGCAGTACTTC.

The chain recombines TRBV11-2 with TRBJ2-1; D is unresolved. Looked up from germline, CDR1 is SGHAT and CDR2 is FQNNGV. The V end was cut by 5 bases, the J end by 3 bases, with 8 bases between. The CDR3 contains 13 residues. For the CDR3, the DNA is TGTGCCAGCAGCCTCCAGCTCTACAATGAGCAGTTCTTC. Amino acids: CASSLQLYNEQFF. The whole variable domain, remainder taken from reference TRBV11-2 and TRBJ2-1, is EAGVAQSPRYKIIEKRQSVAFWCNPISGHATLYWYQQILGQGPKLLIQFQNNGVVDDSQLPKDRFSAERLKGVDSTLKIQPAKLEDSAVYLCASSLQLYNEQFFGPGTRLTVL.

This clonotype has only one observation. Relative to the germline gene, one junction end is altered; a read error may explain this. The chain joins TRBV7-3 to TRBJ2-2; 9 nucleotides align to TRBD1. The length of the CDR3 is 17 residues. The germline V gene encodes CDR1 SGHTA and CDR2 FQGTGA. The CDR3: CASTLRGDRVDTGELFF. CDR3 coding DNA: TGTGCCAGCACCTTAAGGGGGGACAGGGTCGACACCGGGGAGCTGTTTTTT.

The count of this clonotype is one. The V gene is TRBV4-1, the J gene TRBJ1-1; no reliable D call. Trimming shortened V by 3 bases and J by 1 base, and 9 bases separated the two germline ends. The germline V gene encodes CDR1 MGHRA and CDR2 YSYEKL. CDR3 length: 14 amino acids. The CDR3 coding sequence is TGCGCCAGCAGCCAGGAGACACGGAACACTGAAGCTTTCTTT. Encoded protein: CASSQETRNTEAFF.

This sequence joins TRBV29-1 and TRBJ2-3, with D possibly matching TRBD2 (6 bases). The germline V gene encodes CDR1 SQVTM and CDR2 ANQGSEA. The CDR3 is 13 amino acids. The ends were cut back, 4 bases at V and 0 bases at J, with 8 bases in the middle. This CDR3 reads CSVVGTSTDTQYF. CDR3 bases: TGCAGCGTTGTGGGGACTAGCACAGATACGCAGTATTTT.

The rearrangement uses TRBV30 and TRBJ1-5; TRBD1 might be the D (5 bases). This CDR3 region has 15 residues. V was trimmed by 1 base and J by 1 base, leaving 11 bases between them. The germline V gene encodes CDR1 GTSNPN and CDR2 SVGIG (reference sequence). The CDR3: CAWSGQGRSNQPQHF. As DNA, the CDR3 is TGTGCCTGGAGTGGCCAGGGTAGAAGCAATCAGCCCCAGCATTTT.

V is TRBV19 and J is TRBJ2-6, with D perhaps matching TRBD1 (6 bases). The germline V gene encodes CDR1 LNHDA and CDR2 SQIVND (reference sequence). V shed 7 bases and J shed 0 bases, with 25 bases lying between them. This CDR3 is built from 20 residues. CDR3 nucleotides: TGTGCCAGTAAAGCCCTTTTCGGACAGAATCCCCTCTCTGGGGCCAACGTCCTGACTTTC. The encoded protein is CASKALFGQNPLSGANVLTF.

The gene calls are TRBV6-6 and TRBJ2-1, with D possibly TRBD2 on 6 matching bases. CDR1 and CDR2 (germline): MNHNY, SVGAGI (reference sequence). V gave up 0 bases and J gave up 2 bases, with 11 bases separating them. The CDR3 is 16 residues long. The CDR3 DNA is TGTGCCAGCAGTTACTCTGGCGGGGCTACCTACAATGAGCAGTTCTTC. This sequence encodes CASSYSGGATYNEQFF.

The V gene is TRBV12-3 or TRBV12-4, the J gene TRBJ2-3, with 14 positions matching TRBD2. The V gene end was trimmed by 5 bases and the J gene end by 5 bases; junction bases not matched to a gene: 3. The CDR3 totals 15 residues. The CDR3 protein is CASSPTSGRGDTQYF. The CDR3 nucleotides are TGTGCCAGCAGTCCGACTAGCGGGAGGGGAGATACGCAGTATTTT.

This clonotype appeared once. This chain links TRBV7-9 with TRBJ2-7; 11 nucleotides match TRBD1. The germline V gene has CDR1 SEHNR and CDR2 FQNEAQ (reference sequence). The trim removed 8 bases at V and 5 bases at J, leaving 5 bases unmatched. CDR3 size: 13 residues. DNA of the CDR3: TGTGCCAGCGGACAGGGGGCGCGGCACGAGCAGTACTTC. It yields the protein CASGQGARHEQYF.

The V call is TRBV5-6, the J call TRBJ2-2, with 9 bases aligning to TRBD1. V was clipped by 2 bases and J by 5 bases; unmatched bases: 4. Germline V gene data show CDR1 as SGHDT and CDR2 as YYEEEE. This CDR3 region has 15 residues. CDR3 sequence (DNA): TGTGCCAGCAGCTTCGACAGGGGGGTAACCGGGGAGCTGTTTTTT. Its protein product is CASSFDRGVTGELFF.

V and J are TRBV7-2 and TRBJ2-7; D perhaps matches TRBD2 (6 bases). Germline lookup yields CDR1 SGHTA and CDR2 FQGNSA. The CDR3 is 14 residues long. Trimming cost V 3 bases and J 7 bases, with 16 bases left between them. CDR3 nucleotides: TGTGCCAGCAGCTTTGGACGACGGGAGTATGAGCAGTACTTC. It codes for CASSFGRREYEQYF.

The V call is TRBV12-3 or TRBV12-4, the J call TRBJ2-5; 9 nucleotides agree with TRBD1. V was pared by 5 bases and J by 7 bases, with 8 bases of the junction left unmatched. This CDR3 is built from 14 residues. As DNA, the CDR3 is TGTGCCAGCAGTCGCCGGGACAGGGTCGGGACCCAGTACTTC. Encoded protein: CASSRRDRVGTQYF.

The CDR3 spells CASSPGTIKETQYF. CDR3 sequence (DNA): TGTGCCAGCAGTCCCGGGACAATTAAAGAGACCCAGTACTTC. This sequence joins TRBV27 and TRBJ2-5; tentatively, D is TRBD1 (6 bases). This CDR3 comprises 14 residues. The germline gives CDR1 MNHEY, CDR2 SMNVEV (reference sequence). The V and J ends lost 5 bases and 3 bases respectively, with 13 bases between them.

This chain connects TRBV12-3 or TRBV12-4 to TRBJ2-7, with D perhaps matching TRBD1 (6 bases). The CDR3 length is 14 residues. V was shortened by 3 bases and J by 3 bases, with 12 bases between the two germline ends. The CDR3 region has the DNA TGTGCCAGCAGTTTTAATACAGGGCACTACGAGCAGTACTTC. Its protein product is CASSFNTGHYEQYF.